This T cell receptor (beta chain) was captured in a study of OX40 agonist ivuxolimab in advanced cancers. Study as a whole: Ivuxolimab, which patients received intravenously every 2 weeks, was dosed at 0.01 to 10 mg/kg. Broader study findings: Clonal expansion was seen in CD4+ and CD8+ blood T cells by week 6 at 0.1 to 3.0 mg/kg.

The assay was immunoSEQ multiplex PCR, and TCRdb's table has in-frame clones only and misses some. The sample contains some 98,000 clones, more than 85% of which appear only once. About this clone itself: What it recognizes is unknown.

Baseline, cycle 4 day 1, and cycle 7 day 1 were the blood sampling points. Trimming pared 4 bases from V and 7 bases from J, leaving 9 bases between. CDR3 size: 12 residues. Germline V gene lookup returns CDR1 SGHKS and CDR2 YYEKEE (reference sequence). Source: CD4+ or CD8+ T cells sorted from blood, taken in a trial of the OX40 agonist ivuxolimab. The V call is TRBV5-5, the J call TRBJ2-1; D is ambiguous. The clonotype comes from an adult with an advanced solid tumor such as melanoma, head and neck, liver or kidney cancer. The CDR3 DNA reads as TGTGCCAGCAGCGCGCGTCCAAATGAGCAGTTCTTC. This codes for CASSARPNEQFF.